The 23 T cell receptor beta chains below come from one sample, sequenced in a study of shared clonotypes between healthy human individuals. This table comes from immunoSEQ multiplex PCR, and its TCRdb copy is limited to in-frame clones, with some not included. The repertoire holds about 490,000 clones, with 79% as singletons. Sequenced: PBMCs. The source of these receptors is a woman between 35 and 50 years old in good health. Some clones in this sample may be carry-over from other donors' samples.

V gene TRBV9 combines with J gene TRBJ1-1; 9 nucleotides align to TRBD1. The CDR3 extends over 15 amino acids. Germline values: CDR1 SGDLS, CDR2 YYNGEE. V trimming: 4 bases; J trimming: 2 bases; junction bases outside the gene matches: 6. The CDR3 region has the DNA TGTGCCAGCAGCAAGGGACAGGGAAGAAACACTGAAGCTTTCTTT. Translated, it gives CASSKGQGRNTEAFF.

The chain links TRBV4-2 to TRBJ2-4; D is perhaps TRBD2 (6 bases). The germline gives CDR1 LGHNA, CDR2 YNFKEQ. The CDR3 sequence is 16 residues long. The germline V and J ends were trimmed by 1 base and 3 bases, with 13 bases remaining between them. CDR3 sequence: CASSQGPGVSKNIQYF. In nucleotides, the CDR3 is TGTGCCAGCAGCCAAGGTCCGGGAGTGAGCAAAAACATTCAGTACTTC.

The CDR3 protein is CASRGDRGHNEQFF. The CDR3 bases are TGTGCCAGTAGGGGGGACAGGGGACACAATGAGCAGTTCTTC. The chain employs TRBV2 and TRBJ2-1, with 10 bases matching TRBD1. The CDR3 runs 14 residues. The V segment lost 9 bases and the J segment 5 bases; nucleotides outside the gene matches: 7. The germline CDR1 and CDR2 sequences are SNHLY and FYNNEI.

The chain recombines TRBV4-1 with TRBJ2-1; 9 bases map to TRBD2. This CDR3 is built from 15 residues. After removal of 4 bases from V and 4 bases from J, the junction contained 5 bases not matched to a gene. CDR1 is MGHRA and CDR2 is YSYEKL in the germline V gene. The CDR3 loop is CASSLRREGYNEQFF. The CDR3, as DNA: TGCGCCAGCAGCCTCCGGCGGGAGGGTTACAATGAGCAGTTCTTC.

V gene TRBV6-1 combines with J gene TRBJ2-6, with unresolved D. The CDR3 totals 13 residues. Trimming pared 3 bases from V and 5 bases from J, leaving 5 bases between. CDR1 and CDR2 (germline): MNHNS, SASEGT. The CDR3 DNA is TGTGCCAGCAGTGACCCTAGGGCCAACGTCCTGACTTTC. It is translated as CASSDPRANVLTF.

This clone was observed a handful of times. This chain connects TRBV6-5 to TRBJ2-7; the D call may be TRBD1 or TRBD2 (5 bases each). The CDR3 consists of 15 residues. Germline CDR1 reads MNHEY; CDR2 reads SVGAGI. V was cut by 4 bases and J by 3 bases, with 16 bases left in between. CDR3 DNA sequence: TGTGCCAGCAGTTCCGCACGGGACGGGATCTACGAGCAGTACTTC. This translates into CASSSARDGIYEQYF.

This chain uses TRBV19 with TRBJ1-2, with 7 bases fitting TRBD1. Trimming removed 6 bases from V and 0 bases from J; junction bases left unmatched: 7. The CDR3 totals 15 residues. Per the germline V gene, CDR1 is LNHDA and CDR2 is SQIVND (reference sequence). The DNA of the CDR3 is TGTGCCAGTAGAGCCGGCGGGACAGCTAACTATGGCTACACCTTC. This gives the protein CASRAGGTANYGYTF.

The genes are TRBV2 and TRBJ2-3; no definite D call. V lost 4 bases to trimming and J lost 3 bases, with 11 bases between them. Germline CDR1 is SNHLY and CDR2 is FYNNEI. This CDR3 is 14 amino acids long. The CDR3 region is CASSVTSRTDTQYF. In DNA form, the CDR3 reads TGTGCCAGCAGTGTCACCAGCCGGACAGATACGCAGTATTTT.

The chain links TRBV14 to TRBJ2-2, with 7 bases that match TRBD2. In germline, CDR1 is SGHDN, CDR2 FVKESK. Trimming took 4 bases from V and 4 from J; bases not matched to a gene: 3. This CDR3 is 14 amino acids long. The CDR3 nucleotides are TGTGCCAGCAGCCTCCGGGGGGTCACCGGGGAGCTGTTTTTT. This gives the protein CASSLRGVTGELFF.

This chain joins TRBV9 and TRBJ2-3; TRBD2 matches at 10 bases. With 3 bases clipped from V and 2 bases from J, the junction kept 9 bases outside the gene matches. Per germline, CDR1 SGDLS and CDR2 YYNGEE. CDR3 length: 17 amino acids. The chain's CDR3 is CASSARLTSGATDTQYF. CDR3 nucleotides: TGTGCCAGCAGCGCGCGGTTAACTAGCGGGGCCACAGATACGCAGTATTTT.

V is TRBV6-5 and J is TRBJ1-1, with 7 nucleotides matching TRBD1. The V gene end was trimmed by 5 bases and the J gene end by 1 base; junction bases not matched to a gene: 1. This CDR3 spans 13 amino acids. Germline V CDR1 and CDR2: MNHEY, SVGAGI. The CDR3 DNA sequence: TGTGCCAGCAGTAGGGGGCGGAACACTGAAGCTTTCTTT. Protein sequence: CASSRGRNTEAFF.

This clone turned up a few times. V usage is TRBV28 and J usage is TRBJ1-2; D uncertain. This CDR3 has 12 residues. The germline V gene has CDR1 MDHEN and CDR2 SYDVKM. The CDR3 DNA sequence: TGTGCAGCGGGCAATGTTAACTATGGCTACACCTTC. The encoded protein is CAAGNVNYGYTF.

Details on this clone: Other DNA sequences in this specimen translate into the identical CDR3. The CDR3 protein is CASSLAQGDEQFF. As DNA, the CDR3 is TGCGCCAGCAGCTTGGCCCAAGGCGATGAGCAGTTCTTC. This chain links TRBV5-1 with TRBJ2-1; D unclear. CDR1 is SGHRS, CDR2 YFSETQ, per germline. V shed 0 bases and J shed 8 bases, with 9 bases lying between them. This CDR3 is 13 amino acids long.

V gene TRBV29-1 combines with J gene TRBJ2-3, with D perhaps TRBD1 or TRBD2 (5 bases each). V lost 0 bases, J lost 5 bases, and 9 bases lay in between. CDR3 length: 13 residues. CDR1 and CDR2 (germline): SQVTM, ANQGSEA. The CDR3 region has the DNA TGCAGCGTTGAAGAGGGACCAGGAGATACGCAGTATTTT. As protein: CSVEEGPGDTQYF.

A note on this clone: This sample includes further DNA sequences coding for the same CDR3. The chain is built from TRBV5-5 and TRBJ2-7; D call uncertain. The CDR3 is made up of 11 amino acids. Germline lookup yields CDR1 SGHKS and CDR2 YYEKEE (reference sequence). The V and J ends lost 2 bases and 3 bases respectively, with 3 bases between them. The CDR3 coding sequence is TGTGCCAGCAGCTTTCACTACGAGCAGTACTTC. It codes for CASSFHYEQYF. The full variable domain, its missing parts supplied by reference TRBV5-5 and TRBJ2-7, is DAGVTQSPTHLIKTRGQQVTLRCSPISGHKSVSWYQQVLGQGPQFIFQYYEKEERGRGNFPDRFSARQFPNYSSELNVNALLLGDSALYLCASSFHYEQYFGPGTRLTVT.

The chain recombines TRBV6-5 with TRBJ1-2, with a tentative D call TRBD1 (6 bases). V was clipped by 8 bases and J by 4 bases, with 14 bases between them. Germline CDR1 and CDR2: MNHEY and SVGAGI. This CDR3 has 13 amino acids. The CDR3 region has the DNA TGTGCCAGCGGCGTCGGGACACCCTATGGCTACACCTTC. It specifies CASGVGTPYGYTF.

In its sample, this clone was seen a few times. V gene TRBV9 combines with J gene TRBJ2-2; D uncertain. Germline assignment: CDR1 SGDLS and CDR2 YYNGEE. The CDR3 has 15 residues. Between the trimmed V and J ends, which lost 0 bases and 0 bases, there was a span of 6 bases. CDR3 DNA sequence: TGTGCCAGCAGCGTAGGGCTAGCGAACACCGGGGAGCTGTTTTTT. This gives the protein CASSVGLANTGELFF.

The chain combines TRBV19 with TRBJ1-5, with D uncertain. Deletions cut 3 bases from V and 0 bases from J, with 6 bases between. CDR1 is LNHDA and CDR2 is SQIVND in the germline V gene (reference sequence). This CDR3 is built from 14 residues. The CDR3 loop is CASSMLYSNQPQHF. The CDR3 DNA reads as TGTGCCAGTAGTATGCTATATAGCAATCAGCCCCAGCATTTT.

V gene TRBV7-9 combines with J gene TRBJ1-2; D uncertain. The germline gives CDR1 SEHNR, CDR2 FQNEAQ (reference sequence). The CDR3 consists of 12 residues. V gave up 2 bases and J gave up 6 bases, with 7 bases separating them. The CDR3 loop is CASSLIADGYTF. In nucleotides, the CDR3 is TGTGCCAGCAGCTTAATCGCTGATGGCTACACCTTC.

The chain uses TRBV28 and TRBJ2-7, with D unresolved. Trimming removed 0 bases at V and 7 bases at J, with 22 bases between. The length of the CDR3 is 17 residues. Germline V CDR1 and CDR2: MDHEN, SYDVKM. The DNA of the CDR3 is TGTGCCAGCAGTTTATGGAACCTTACCCATGGGCCTAATGAGCAGTACTTC. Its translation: CASSLWNLTHGPNEQYF.

The CDR3 bases are TGTGCCAGCACCGAAGACAGGACCAATCAGCCCCAGCATTTT. Residues: CASTEDRTNQPQHF. The chain links TRBV28 to TRBJ1-5; D may be TRBD1 (6 bases). The V and J ends lost 7 bases and 3 bases respectively, with 13 bases between them. This CDR3 contains 14 residues. Germline-derived CDR1 and CDR2 are MDHEN and SYDVKM. The full variable domain, rest sourced from reference TRBV28 and TRBJ1-5, is DVKVTQSSRYLVKRTGEKVFLECVQDMDHENMFWYRQDPGLGLRLIYFSYDVKMKEKGDIPEGYSVSREKKERFSLILESASTNQTSMYLCASTEDRTNQPQHFGDGTRLSIL.

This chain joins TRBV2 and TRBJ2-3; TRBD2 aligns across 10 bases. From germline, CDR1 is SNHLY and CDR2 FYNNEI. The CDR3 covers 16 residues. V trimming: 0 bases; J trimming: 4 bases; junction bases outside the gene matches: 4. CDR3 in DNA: TGTGCCAGCAGTGAAGCGGATAGCGGGAGGTCAGATACGCAGTATTTT. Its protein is CASSEADSGRSDTQYF.

CDR3: CASSLSSLAAGANVLTF. The CDR3 DNA sequence: TGTGCCAGCAGCTTGTCGTCGTTGGCTGCTGGGGCCAACGTCCTGACTTTC. The V gene is TRBV11-2, the J gene TRBJ2-6, with no clear D. Germline V gene sequence: CDR1 SGHAT, CDR2 FQNNGV. With 3 bases removed from V and 2 bases from J, the gap between germline ends came to 14 bases. CDR3 size: 17 residues.